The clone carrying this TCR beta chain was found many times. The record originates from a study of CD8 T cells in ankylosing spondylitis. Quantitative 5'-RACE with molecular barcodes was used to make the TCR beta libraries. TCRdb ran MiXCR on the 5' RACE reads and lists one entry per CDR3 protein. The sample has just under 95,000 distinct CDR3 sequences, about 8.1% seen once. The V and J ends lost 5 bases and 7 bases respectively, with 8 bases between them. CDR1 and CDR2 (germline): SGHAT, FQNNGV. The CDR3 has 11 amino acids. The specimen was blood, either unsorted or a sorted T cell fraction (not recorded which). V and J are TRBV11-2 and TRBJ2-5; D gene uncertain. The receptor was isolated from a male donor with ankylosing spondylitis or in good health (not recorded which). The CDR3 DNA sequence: TGTGCCAGCAGCAGATCGGGGACCCAGTACTTC. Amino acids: CASSRSGTQYF.